The rows below give T cell receptor beta chains drawn from one sample of a study of cytomegalovirus exposure and HLA in healthy donors. Repertoires were generated with immunoSEQ multiplex PCR, while TCRdb's copy carries only in-frame clones and drops some. The sample holds some 190,000 clones, about 80% seen once. Specimen: PBMCs. These receptors came from a man aged 35 to 55 in good health and CMV-seronegative. CDR3s include the opening cysteine and the closing phenylalanine or tryptophan. The size field is filled for only some rows; it gives once, few, many or a size class.

V gene: TRBV7-2; J gene: .; clone size: .; CDR3 protein: CASSLGTSGTYEQYF
V gene: TRBV28; J gene: TRBJ2-7; clone size: .; CDR3 protein: CASSFSQVGFSYEQYF
V gene: TRBV6-5; J gene: TRBJ1-1; clone size: .; CDR3 protein: CASSTTVPSTEAFF
V gene: TRBV5-4; J gene: TRBJ1-1; clone size: .; CDR3 protein: CASSRGQGETEAFF
V gene: TRBV9; J gene: TRBJ1-2; clone size: .; CDR3 protein: CASSRLQGGGWGWSGGYTF
V gene: TRBV9; J gene: TRBJ2-1; clone size: .; CDR3 protein: CASSVVTGNWNEQFF
V gene: TRBV11-3; J gene: TRBJ2-1; clone size: .; CDR3 protein: CASSLDSWGVNNEQFF
V gene: TRBV30; J gene: TRBJ2-7; clone size: .; CDR3 protein: CAWSSGDYEQYF
V gene: TRBV6-5; J gene: TRBJ2-3; clone size: .; CDR3 protein: CASSIQGSADTQYF
V gene: TRBV7-9; J gene: TRBJ2-5; clone size: .; CDR3 protein: CASSLGRGETQYF
V gene: TRBV14; J gene: TRBJ1-4; clone size: .; CDR3 protein: CASSRLRTGNEKLFF
V gene: TRBV7-2; J gene: TRBJ2-7; clone size: few; CDR3 protein: CASSRPVGGSYEQYF
V gene: TRBV28; J gene: TRBJ2-7; clone size: .; CDR3 protein: CASKRGGPESSYEQYF
V gene: TRBV19; J gene: TRBJ1-6; clone size: few; CDR3 protein: CASRPRQGTSYNSPLHF
V gene: TRBV6-5; J gene: TRBJ1-5; clone size: .; CDR3 protein: CATRTGGRNQPQHF
V gene: TRBV7-9; J gene: TRBJ2-3; clone size: .; CDR3 protein: CASSSPRGPTDTQYF
V gene: TRBV28; J gene: TRBJ1-1; clone size: .; CDR3 protein: CASTLAENTEAFF
V gene: TRBV4-1; J gene: TRBJ1-5; clone size: .; CDR3 protein: CASSQGLQAYSNQPQHF
V gene: TRBV28; J gene: TRBJ1-5; clone size: .; CDR3 protein: CASSLVGNRGQPQHF
V gene: TRBV15; J gene: TRBJ2-7; clone size: .; CDR3 protein: CATSRGGGRSYEQYF
V gene: TRBV6-5; J gene: TRBJ2-3; clone size: .; CDR3 protein: CASSYWGTSGTDTQYF
V gene: TRBV7-9; J gene: TRBJ2-7; clone size: few; CDR3 protein: CASSPSYREGSYEQYF
V gene: TRBV5-1; J gene: TRBJ2-7; clone size: .; CDR3 protein: CASSLGQVEQYF
V gene: TRBV28; J gene: TRBJ1-4; clone size: .; CDR3 protein: CASSLGAGYEKLFF
V gene: TRBV28; J gene: TRBJ2-5; clone size: .; CDR3 protein: CASSSRDSQETQYF
V gene: TRBV19; J gene: TRBJ1-1; clone size: .; CDR3 protein: CASSIPPGRGRDTEAFF
V gene: TRBV5-1; J gene: TRBJ2-7; clone size: .; CDR3 protein: CASSPSGRNYEQYF
V gene: TRBV5-4; J gene: TRBJ1-1; clone size: .; CDR3 protein: CASSFAGTEGKEAFF
V gene: TRBV2; J gene: TRBJ1-3; clone size: few; CDR3 protein: CASRDRRSSGNTIYF
V gene: TRBV9; J gene: TRBJ2-3; clone size: few; CDR3 protein: CASSQRWQNTDTQYF
V gene: TRBV20-1; J gene: TRBJ2-5; clone size: .; CDR3 protein: CSAPLPETQYF
V gene: TRBV5-1; J gene: TRBJ2-7; clone size: .; CDR3 protein: CASSPDGTGDSYEQYF
V gene: TRBV5-5; J gene: TRBJ2-5; clone size: .; CDR3 protein: CASRSTGEETQYF
V gene: TRBV30; J gene: TRBJ2-7; clone size: .; CDR3 protein: CAWSVRPGASYEQYF
V gene: TRBV19; J gene: TRBJ1-4; clone size: .; CDR3 protein: CATAGTTNEKLFF
V gene: TRBV5-6; J gene: TRBJ2-1; clone size: .; CDR3 protein: CASSLERAGGPNNEQFF
V gene: TRBV2; J gene: TRBJ2-2; clone size: few; CDR3 protein: CASTPSLTGELFF
V gene: TRBV27; J gene: TRBJ1-2; clone size: .; CDR3 protein: CASSFARTGYYGYTF
V gene: TRBV19; J gene: TRBJ1-2; clone size: .; CDR3 protein: CASSIERGYGYTF
V gene: TRBV5-5; J gene: TRBJ1-2; clone size: .; CDR3 protein: CASRPGTDYGYTF
V gene: TRBV12-5; J gene: TRBJ2-5; clone size: .; CDR3 protein: CASGTDREETQYF
V gene: TRBV5-6; J gene: TRBJ2-3; clone size: .; CDR3 protein: CASSRTSGRTDTQYF
V gene: TRBV7-2; J gene: TRBJ2-6; clone size: .; CDR3 protein: CASTAGANVLTF
V gene: TRBV11-3; J gene: TRBJ2-5; clone size: .; CDR3 protein: CASSSRVQPQETQYF
V gene: TRBV9; J gene: TRBJ2-7; clone size: .; CDR3 protein: CASSVAVRDEQYF
V gene: TRBV13; J gene: TRBJ1-1; clone size: .; CDR3 protein: CASSLLQGRTEAFF
V gene: TRBV5-6; J gene: TRBJ1-6; clone size: few; CDR3 protein: CASSLGQTNNSPLHF
V gene: TRBV29-1; J gene: TRBJ1-4; clone size: .; CDR3 protein: CSVVRTEKLFF
V gene: TRBV28; J gene: TRBJ1-2; clone size: few; CDR3 protein: CASKIIRQGLNGYTF
V gene: TRBV5-6; J gene: TRBJ1-2; clone size: few; CDR3 protein: CASSLTGQGYTF
V gene: TRBV6-4; J gene: TRBJ2-3; clone size: .; CDR3 protein: CASSEQGPDTQYF
V gene: TRBV30; J gene: TRBJ2-1; clone size: .; CDR3 protein: CAWDTSGGASEQFF
V gene: TRBV11-3; J gene: TRBJ2-2; clone size: .; CDR3 protein: CASSKQSGELFF
V gene: TRBV28; J gene: TRBJ2-7; clone size: once; CDR3 protein: CASSGAVTATEQYF